The T cell receptor beta chain described here comes from a study of blood T cell repertoires in COVID-19. On the study more broadly: From the United States, Italy and Spain came samples of acute and convalescent COVID-19. From T cells, B-cell-depleted T cells, or PBMCs came the material, which was cDNA or gDNA.

Patients from Seattle were sampled longitudinally, starting during active infection. The V and J ends lost 4 bases and 0 bases respectively, with 10 bases between them. This CDR3 has 16 residues. The germline V gene has CDR1 ENHRY and CDR2 SYGVKD. In the source study's methods: How many nucleated cells were present was estimated from reference gene primer amplification. Produced via immunoSEQ multiplex PCR; TCRdb's table is partial and in-frame only. Clone size and the V and J calls come from that table; the DNA yielded D and trimming. The profile shows about 300,000 clones, 80% to 95% of them singletons.

The chain has TRBV10-3 and TRBJ2-6, with a possible D match to TRBD2 (5 bases). What was sequenced was peripheral blood. The sequence derives from a young woman with COVID-19, enrolled during active disease. CDR3 protein: CAISGGQFSGANVLTF. In nucleotides, the CDR3 is TGTGCCATCAGTGGAGGGCAGTTCTCTGGGGCCAACGTCCTGACTTTC.